This TCR beta chain was identified in a study of neoadjuvant nivolumab and ipilimumab in lung cancer. This CDR3 spans 14 amino acids. Deletions cut 3 bases from V and 5 bases from J, with 11 bases between. The germline V gene has CDR1 KGHSH and CDR2 LQKENI. This table comes from immunoSEQ multiplex PCR, and its TCRdb copy is limited to in-frame clones, with some not included. The repertoire holds 39,000 or so clones, with roughly 89% as singletons. The sequenced sample was peripheral blood, obtained before neoadjuvant nivolumab, alone or with ipilimumab. The chain carries TRBV18 and TRBJ2-1; TRBD2 might be the D (5 bases). The receptor's source is an adult with non-small cell lung cancer. The CDR3, as DNA: TGTGCCAGCTCACCGGGAAACGGGAACAATGAGCAGTTCTTC. This sequence encodes CASSPGNGNNEQFF.